Listed below are T cell receptor beta chains from one sample, sequenced in a study of tumor-infiltrating lymphocytes in primary liver carcinoma. TCRdb fed the multiplex PCR reads into MiXCR, producing one record per CDR3 protein. The sample contains 300,000 to 400,000 distinct CDR3 sequences, around 60% of which appear only once. The sequencing sample was made of peripheral blood. These receptors were taken from a man aged 40-49 years with primary liver carcinoma and hepatitis B virus infection. Both conserved end residues are part of each CDR3. The D gene is left open where the match is weak. The listing skips clone size in some rows; elsewhere it reads once, few, many or a size class.

v_gene: TRBV6-2/TRBV6-3; d_gene: NA; j_gene: TRBJ2-4; abundance: NA; CDR3aa: CASSEGNRLAKNIQYF; CDR3nt: TGTGCCAGCAGTGAGGGGAACCGTTTGGCCAAAAACATTCAGTACTTC
v_gene: TRBV6-5; d_gene: NA; j_gene: TRBJ2-2; abundance: many; CDR3aa: CASRETGNTGELFF; CDR3nt: TGTGCCAGCAGAGAGACGGGGAACACCGGGGAGCTGTTTTTT
v_gene: TRBV5-5; d_gene: NA; j_gene: TRBJ2-1; abundance: NA; CDR3aa: CAIILFEGGEQFF; CDR3nt: TGTGCCATCATCCTATTCGAAGGTGGCGAGCAGTTCTTC
v_gene: TRBV6-5; d_gene: TRBD1; j_gene: TRBJ2-3; abundance: NA; CDR3aa: CASGGRGGDRGFPDTRYF; CDR3nt: TGTGCCAGCGGTGGACGGGGCGGGGACAGGGGTTTCCCAGATACGCGGTATTTT
v_gene: TRBV6-1; d_gene: NA; j_gene: TRBJ2-5; abundance: NA; CDR3aa: CASSEALGLEYQETQYF; CDR3nt: TGTGCCAGCAGTGAAGCTCTCGGGTTGGAATACCAAGAGACCCAGTACTTC
v_gene: TRBV11-2; d_gene: TRBD1; j_gene: TRBJ2-7; abundance: NA; CDR3aa: CVSSLGPRTGDYEQYF; CDR3nt: TGTGTCAGTAGCTTAGGCCCGAGGACAGGGGACTACGAGCAGTACTTC
v_gene: TRBV6-2/TRBV6-3; d_gene: NA; j_gene: TRBJ2-2; abundance: few; CDR3aa: CASTLLAEQGELFF; CDR3nt: TGTGCCAGCACCCTCTTAGCGGAACAGGGGGAGCTGTTTTTT
v_gene: TRBV5-1; d_gene: TRBD1; j_gene: TRBJ2-7; abundance: once; CDR3aa: CASSSQGAGSEQYF; CDR3nt: TGCGCCAGCAGCTCACAGGGGGCAGGAAGCGAGCAGTACTTC
v_gene: TRBV12-3/TRBV12-4; d_gene: TRBD1; j_gene: TRBJ2-5; abundance: NA; CDR3aa: CASRGQRSQYF; CDR3nt: TGTGCAAGCAGGGGACAGAGGAGCCAGTACTTC
v_gene: TRBV10-3; d_gene: TRBD2; j_gene: TRBJ2-3; abundance: NA; CDR3aa: CAISSSSGCHSTDTQYF; CDR3nt: TGTGCCATCAGTAGTTCTAGCGGGTGCCACTCCACAGATACGCAGTATTTT
v_gene: TRBV11-2; d_gene: TRBD1; j_gene: TRBJ2-1; abundance: few; CDR3aa: CASSPGTGDDEQFF; CDR3nt: TGTGCCAGTAGCCCTGGGACAGGGGACGATGAGCAGTTCTTC
v_gene: TRBV4-2; d_gene: NA; j_gene: TRBJ2-3; abundance: NA; CDR3aa: CASSQDVASWVKIDRQYF; CDR3nt: TGTGCCAGCAGCCAAGATGTAGCGTCATGGGTAAAGATAGATAGGCAGTATTTT
v_gene: TRBV5-1; d_gene: NA; j_gene: TRBJ1-1; abundance: few; CDR3aa: CASSAQLGVREAFF; CDR3nt: TGCGCCAGCAGCGCGCAATTGGGAGTCAGGGAAGCTTTCTTT
v_gene: TRBV10-1; d_gene: NA; j_gene: TRBJ2-1; abundance: NA; CDR3aa: CAGSEGRAHNEQFF; CDR3nt: TGCGCCGGCAGTGAAGGCAGGGCCCACAATGAGCAGTTCTTC
v_gene: TRBV4-2; d_gene: TRBD1; j_gene: TRBJ2-7; abundance: NA; CDR3aa: CASCRDRDYEQYF; CDR3nt: TGTGCCAGCTGCCGAGACAGGGATTACGAGCAGTACTTC
v_gene: TRBV20-1; d_gene: NA; j_gene: TRBJ2-7; abundance: NA; CDR3aa: CSATQDSTYEQYF; CDR3nt: TGCAGTGCTACCCAAGACAGCACCTACGAGCAGTACTTC
v_gene: TRBV11-2; d_gene: TRBD1; j_gene: TRBJ2-2; abundance: NA; CDR3aa: CASRKLEQGASTGDLFF; CDR3nt: TGTGCCAGCAGGAAGTTGGAACAGGGGGCGAGCACCGGGGACCTGTTTTTT
v_gene: TRBV4-1; d_gene: NA; j_gene: TRBJ1-2; abundance: NA; CDR3aa: CTSSQGGDPCGYTF; CDR3nt: TGCACCAGCAGCCAAGGGGGGGACCCTTGTGGCTACACCTTC
v_gene: TRBV5-4; d_gene: NA; j_gene: TRBJ2-3; abundance: many; CDR3aa: CASSLLTLTDTQYF; CDR3nt: TGTGCCAGCAGCTTGTTGACCCTCACAGATACGCAGTATTTT
v_gene: TRBV5-1; d_gene: TRBD2; j_gene: TRBJ2-7; abundance: few; CDR3aa: CASSYGLAGGVGEQYF; CDR3nt: TGCGCCAGCAGCTACGGACTAGCGGGAGGGGTCGGCGAGCAGTACTTC
v_gene: TRBV11-2; d_gene: NA; j_gene: TRBJ2-5; abundance: NA; CDR3aa: CAGSLGASAETQYF; CDR3nt: TGTGCCGGCAGCTTAGGGGCTAGCGCAGAGACCCAGTATTTC
v_gene: TRBV11-3; d_gene: NA; j_gene: TRBJ2-1; abundance: NA; CDR3aa: CASILDGRGEQFF; CDR3nt: TGTGCCAGCATCTTAGACGGTCGCGGCGAACAGTTCTTC
v_gene: TRBV6-6; d_gene: NA; j_gene: TRBJ2-7; abundance: many; CDR3aa: CASSYPLSEQYF; CDR3nt: TGTGCCAGCAGTTACCCTCTCAGCGAGCAGTACTTC
v_gene: TRBV11-2; d_gene: NA; j_gene: TRBJ1-1; abundance: NA; CDR3aa: CAGSLVPVPMNTEAFF; CDR3nt: TGTGCCGGCAGCTTAGTCCCGGTGCCTATGAACACTGAAGCTTTCTTT
v_gene: TRBV20-1; d_gene: NA; j_gene: TRBJ1-1; abundance: NA; CDR3aa: CSPTPTMGGLNTEAFF; CDR3nt: TGCAGTCCTACCCCCACTATGGGGGGGCTGAACACTGAAGCTTTCTTT
v_gene: TRBV6-6; d_gene: TRBD1; j_gene: TRBJ2-7; abundance: many; CDR3aa: CASSYLGQGGYEQYF; CDR3nt: TGTGCCAGCAGTTACTTGGGACAGGGGGGCTACGAGCAGTACTTC
v_gene: TRBV9; d_gene: TRBD1; j_gene: TRBJ2-7; abundance: NA; CDR3aa: CASSDGTAPGLEQYF; CDR3nt: TGTGCCAGCAGCGATGGGACAGCCCCCGGGTTGGAGCAGTACTTC
v_gene: TRBV5-1; d_gene: NA; j_gene: TRBJ2-1; abundance: few; CDR3aa: CASSPFLGNEQFF; CDR3nt: TGCGCCAGCAGCCCTTTCTTGGGGAATGAGCAGTTCTTC
v_gene: TRBV29-1; d_gene: NA; j_gene: TRBJ1-1; abundance: many; CDR3aa: CSVEGQGWTEAFF; CDR3nt: TGCAGCGTTGAAGGGCAGGGGTGGACTGAAGCTTTCTTT
v_gene: TRBV11-2; d_gene: TRBD2; j_gene: TRBJ2-1; abundance: NA; CDR3aa: CAGSLVLAGGNEQFF; CDR3nt: TGTGCCGGCAGCTTGGTCCTAGCGGGGGGAAATGAGCAGTTCTTC
v_gene: TRBV11-2; d_gene: NA; j_gene: TRBJ2-7; abundance: NA; CDR3aa: CASSPVLSYEQYF; CDR3nt: TGTGCCAGCAGTCCCGTCTTGTCTTACGAGCAGTACTTC
v_gene: TRBV4-1; d_gene: NA; j_gene: TRBJ2-7; abundance: NA; CDR3aa: CASSQDTQRDYEQYF; CDR3nt: TGCGCCAGCAGCCAGGATACACAGAGAGACTACGAGCAGTACTTC
v_gene: TRBV4-2; d_gene: NA; j_gene: TRBJ1-4; abundance: NA; CDR3aa: CASSQGRRGEKLFF; CDR3nt: TGTGCCAGCAGCCAAGGTCGGAGGGGCGAAAAACTGTTTTTT
v_gene: TRBV11-2; d_gene: TRBD1; j_gene: TRBJ2-3; abundance: NA; CDR3aa: CASSLVGPTGDVNTQYF; CDR3nt: TGTGCCAGCAGCTTAGTGGGACCTACAGGGGATGTTAATACGCAGTATTTT
v_gene: TRBV10-3; d_gene: NA; j_gene: TRBJ2-3; abundance: few; CDR3aa: CAISETAGRFADTQYF; CDR3nt: TGTGCCATCAGTGAGACCGCCGGGAGATTCGCAGATACGCAGTATTTT
v_gene: TRBV12-3/TRBV12-4; d_gene: NA; j_gene: TRBJ1-1; abundance: once; CDR3aa: CASSDGQQYTAAFF; CDR3nt: TGTGCCAGCAGTGATGGACAGCAGTACACTGCAGCTTTCTTT
v_gene: TRBV11-2; d_gene: TRBD2; j_gene: TRBJ2-5; abundance: NA; CDR3aa: CPSSRTSGEQETQYF; CDR3nt: TGTCCCAGCAGTCGGACTAGCGGGGAACAAGAGACACAGTACTTC
v_gene: TRBV12-3/TRBV12-4; d_gene: NA; j_gene: TRBJ2-1; abundance: NA; CDR3aa: CASSNTGCEQFF; CDR3nt: TGTGCCAGCAGTAATACGGGTTGTGAGCAGTTCTTC
v_gene: TRBV4-1; d_gene: NA; j_gene: TRBJ2-7; abundance: NA; CDR3aa: CANSQDLRGHNYYEQYF; CDR3nt: TGCGCCAACAGCCAAGATCTCAGAGGACACAATTACTACGAGCAGTACTTC
v_gene: TRBV4-2; d_gene: NA; j_gene: TRBJ2-2; abundance: NA; CDR3aa: CSSATSQTGELFF; CDR3nt: TGTTCCAGTGCGACTAGTCAGACCGGGGAGCTGTTTTTT